This T cell receptor beta chain is drawn from a study of T cells in Graves' hyperthyroidism and ophthalmopathy (dated by TCRdb to 2018 to 2020). In the study overall: Peripheral blood was sampled at the time of initial diagnosis, prior to any treatment. The approximately 95 discovery patients were divided at random into training and test sets in a 7:3 ratio. The paper describes TCR Vbeta CDR3 sequencing of 120 to 150 peripheral blood samples, made up of around 41 ophthalmopathy patients, approximately 76 hyperthyroidism patients and 17 progressor patients. Once sampling was done, hyperthyroidism patients were given methimazole at a starting dose of 30 mg daily, whereas ophthalmopathy patients were given high-dose intravenous methylprednisolone. An independent validation cohort of around 19 hyperthyroidism patients and about 15 patients who later progressed to ophthalmopathy tested prospective prediction of ophthalmopathy. The study also compared thyroid tissue and blood T-cell repertoires from about 6 Graves' hyperthyroidism patients. A discovery cohort of roughly 96 patients, 43 with Graves' ophthalmopathy and about 58 with stable Graves' hyperthyroidism, was used to find distinguishing TCR V-J signatures. Summary of the overall study and its limitations: Sample size was not statistically predetermined, and blinding of investigators to group allocation was not performed. In validation, the model predicted progression to ophthalmopathy a median of roughly six months before onset, with roughly 71% sensitivity and 72.22% specificity. A model built on a 13 V-J signature distinguished ophthalmopathy from stable hyperthyroidism, reaching about 88% sensitivity and around 82% specificity in cross-validation and 80%/75% in testing. Most expanded thyroid clonotypes (frequency above 0.001) were also detected in blood, suggesting blood repertoires may reflect thyroid immune responses.

The germline ends are 14 bases apart after V is trimmed by 5 bases and J by 2 bases. CDR1 and CDR2 are drawn from the germline V gene: MGHRA, YSYEKL. Measured from the cysteine to the phenylalanine, the CDR3 is 15 residues long. Just CDR3 DNA is preserved here, 45 bases in frame from base 1. In this sample, this clonotype turned up many times. This clone's antigen is unknown. Per-nucleotide qualities are absent, and no much larger clonotype sits a single base away. Stable Graves' hyperthyroidism was defined as no progression to ophthalmopathy during 18 months of follow-up. Hyperthyroidism patients were newly diagnosed, with disease duration under 2 months, and aged 18 to 65 years. Any patient with an uncontrolled infection, another autoimmune disease, pregnancy or lactation was excluded. Diagnoses were based on clinical symptoms, serum thyroxine and TRAb, thyroid ultrasound and orbital computed tomography. PBMCs were isolated from roughly 10 ml of fresh peripheral blood by Ficoll-Paque density gradient centrifugation. Trizol reagent was used to extract total RNA, and RNA quality was then checked on an Agilent 2100 Bioanalyzer.

The TCR beta CDR3 regions were amplified from RNA transcripts. For the first round of RT-PCR on the TCR CDR3, the HTBI primer set was used together with the Qiagen OneStep RT-PCR kit. A second multiplex PCR round built the libraries, followed by size selection and purification. Libraries were sequenced paired-end with 100 bp reads on an Illumina HiSeq2000. As for the original processing: SOAPnuke was used to process the raw data, throwing out any read that contained adapters or uncalled bases, had a mean Phred below 15, or lacked an exact constant-primer or identifier match. High-quality paired reads were merged using COPE v1.2.5, and each unique nucleotide sequence was defined as a clonotype. MiTCR v1.1 was used to align clonotypes to the IMGT TRBV, TRBD and TRBJ reference segments. The analysis was restricted to V-J combinations with a frequency above 0.0001, which together covered 99% to 99.2% of the repertoires. The TCS score was defined as the ratio of F50 (clonal expansion) to E x V (chaos), calculated using BLOSUM62-based TCRdist between CDR3 peptides within each V-J. Welch's t-statistics and random forest reduced around 510 V-J features to 13, which were used in a naive Bayes classifier (R e1071). The similarity between thyroid and blood repertoires was quantified using the Morisita-Horn index. TCRdb took the public reads, trimmed them with fastp at Q25, ran MiXCR for clone calling and kept in-frame beta chains. CDR3 protein sequences are deduplicated, and each keeps its most common genes and DNA. TCRdb, rather than the study authors, made the V and J calls. The sample table holds 93,000 or so distinct CDR3 sequences, of which about 50% were seen once. About 28% of the sample is held by the ten biggest clonotypes.

This clonotype was obtained from a man aged 35-49 years with Graves' hyperthyroidism. The chain uses TRBV4-1 and TRBJ2-3, with a tentative D call of TRBD1 or TRBD2, each matching 5 bases. What was sequenced was blood. The DNA sequence follows: TGCGCCAGCAGCAAACGGGACGGAGACACAGATACGCAGTATTTT. Its protein product is CASSKRDGDTDTQYF.